The 13 T cell receptor beta chains below come from one sample, sequenced in a study of OX40 agonist ivuxolimab in advanced cancers. Libraries were built with the immunoSEQ multiplex PCR assay. TCRdb provides this immuneACCESS table in a form limited to in-frame rearrangements. Some clones are lacking; in checked studies, under half of them reflect an unresolved V gene, and why the rest are absent is not known. The sample table shows about 62,000 clones, and roughly 85% are seen once. About 4% of the sample is held by the ten biggest clonotypes. The input for sequencing was CD4+ or CD8+ T cells sorted from blood, taken in a trial of the OX40 agonist ivuxolimab. These receptors originate from an adult with an advanced solid tumor such as melanoma, head and neck, liver or kidney cancer.

The chain uses TRBV5-1 and TRBJ2-3; 11 bases are shared with TRBD1. The CDR3 extends over 17 amino acids. The V gene end was trimmed by 4 bases and the J gene end by 4 bases; junction bases not matched to a gene: 11. CDR1 is SGHRS, CDR2 YFSETQ, per germline. For the CDR3, the DNA is TGCGCCAGCAGCCCTGCCTCCGGGACAGGGGGAGCAGATACGCAGTATTTT. This translates into CASSPASGTGGADTQYF.

The chain uses TRBV30 and TRBJ2-7, with D possibly called TRBD1 or TRBD2 (5 bases each). The CDR3 runs to 13 residues. Germline V CDR1 and CDR2: GTSNPN, SVGIG (reference sequence). Trimming took off 4 bases at V and 3 bases at J, with 13 bases between the two ends. The CDR3 bases are TGTGCCTGGATGCCCGGGACGGGCTACGAGCAGTACTTC. Amino acids: CAWMPGTGYEQYF.

The rearrangement links TRBV10-1 to TRBJ1-1, with D uncertain. This CDR3 contains 13 residues. Germline V CDR1 and CDR2: WNHNN, SYGVQD (reference sequence). Trimming stripped 8 bases from V and 0 bases from J, with 10 bases between. The CDR3 DNA reads as TGCGCCAGCTCGGCGGGGATGAACACTGAAGCTTTCTTT. Translation gives CASSAGMNTEAFF.

The CDR3 sequence: CASSSKGDRMVNEQFF. In DNA form, the CDR3 reads TGTGCCAGCTCCTCAAAGGGTGACAGAATGGTCAATGAGCAGTTCTTC. The V and J genes are TRBV21-1 and TRBJ2-1; whether TRBD1, the table's D call, matches the DNA was not checked. TRBV21-1 is marked as a pseudogene. This CDR3 region has 16 residues.

V and J are TRBV9 and TRBJ2-1; 13 bases align to TRBD2. This CDR3 has 17 residues. Germline V gene sequence: CDR1 SGDLS, CDR2 YYNGEE. J was trimmed by 9 bases and V by 2 bases; bases with no gene match: 11. The DNA of the CDR3 is TGTGCCAGCAGCGTCACCCCTACTAGCGGGGGGGCAACTGAGCAGTTCTTC. Encoded protein: CASSVTPTSGGATEQFF.

The chain recombines TRBV4-1 with TRBJ1-1, with TRBD1 as a possible D gene (6 bases). Germline CDR1 and CDR2: MGHRA and YSYEKL. Trimming cost V 4 bases and J 6 bases, with 12 bases left between them. There are 13 residues in the CDR3. CDR3 in amino acids: CASSPTGFSEAFF. The CDR3 DNA reads as TGCGCCAGCAGCCCTACAGGGTTCTCTGAAGCTTTCTTT.

The chain has TRBV7-8 and TRBJ1-1; TRBD1 aligns across 9 bases. Germline lookup yields CDR1 SGHVS and CDR2 FQNEAQ. The CDR3 runs 15 residues. The junction had 2 bases not matched to a gene; V was cut back by 0 bases and J by 3 bases. For the CDR3, the DNA is TGTGCCAGCAGCTTAGCCAGGACAGGGGACACTGAAGCTTTCTTT. It codes for CASSLARTGDTEAFF.

The V call is TRBV28, the J call TRBJ2-5, with D possibly TRBD2 on 5 matching bases. The V end was cut by 4 bases, the J end by 4 bases, with 16 bases between. Germline V gene lookup returns CDR1 MDHEN and CDR2 SYDVKM. CDR3 length: 15 amino acids. CDR3 in DNA: TGTGCCAGCAGTTCCCCGACATCCGCGGGAGAGACCCAGTACTTC. Amino acid sequence: CASSSPTSAGETQYF. Full variable domain (outside the CDR3, taken from reference TRBV28 and TRBJ2-5): DVKVTQSSRYLVKRTGEKVFLECVQDMDHENMFWYRQDPGLGLRLIYFSYDVKMKEKGDIPEGYSVSREKKERFSLILESASTNQTSMYLCASSSPTSAGETQYFGPGTRLLVL.

The CDR3 loop reads CASSPPGPTPGYTF. CDR3 sequence (DNA): TGTGCCAGCAGTCCGCCGGGACCGACCCCAGGCTACACCTTC. V and J are TRBV28 and TRBJ1-2, with D perhaps matching TRBD1 (5 bases). Deletions cut 5 bases from V and 8 bases from J, with 18 bases between. This CDR3 spans 14 amino acids. Germline assignment: CDR1 MDHEN and CDR2 SYDVKM.

This chain connects TRBV6-5 to TRBJ1-4; D not resolved. This CDR3 spans 15 amino acids. Germline CDR1 and CDR2: MNHEY and SVGAGI. Between the trimmed V and J ends, which lost 5 bases and 3 bases, there was a span of 13 bases. The CDR3 loop is CASSKAGPSNEKLFF. DNA for the CDR3: TGTGCCAGCAGTAAGGCCGGGCCATCTAATGAAAAACTGTTTTTT.

The chain has TRBV28 and TRBJ1-2, with D maybe TRBD1 (5 bases). The V gene lost 8 bases and the J gene lost 5 bases, with 18 bases spanning the gap. The length of the CDR3 is 14 residues. The germline V gene encodes CDR1 MDHEN and CDR2 SYDVKM. CDR3 bases: TGTGCCAGCCTTCGGGGCCAGGGACGATATGGCTACACCTTC. Translated, it gives CASLRGQGRYGYTF.

This clone was found once. The genes are TRBV19 and TRBJ1-1, with 7 positions matching TRBD1. CDR1 and CDR2 (germline): LNHDA, SQIVND (reference sequence). With 6 bases clipped from V and 4 bases from J, the junction kept 2 bases outside the gene matches. This CDR3 has 12 residues. Here the CDR3 reads CASRTGSTEAFF. CDR3 DNA: TGTGCCAGTAGGACAGGGAGCACTGAAGCTTTCTTT. Full variable domain (missing parts from reference TRBV19 and TRBJ1-1): DGGITQSPKYLFRKEGQNVTLSCEQNLNHDAMYWYRQDPGQGLRLIYYSQIVNDFQKGDIAEGYSVSREKKESFPLTVTSAQKNPTAFYLCASRTGSTEAFFGQGTRLTVV.

The chain recombines TRBV10-2 with TRBJ2-7; TRBD1 is a possible D gene (6 bases). The CDR3 extends over 16 amino acids. CDR1 is WSHSY and CDR2 is SAAADI in the germline V gene. The V gene lost 2 bases and the J gene lost 5 bases, with 19 bases spanning the gap. Written as DNA, the CDR3 is TGCGCCAGCAGTGAGATCCTGGGCAGGGGTAGGCACGAGCAGTACTTC. This translates into CASSEILGRGRHEQYF.